This TCR beta chain was found in a study of regulatory T cells in long-lasting Graves disease. Regarding time point: newly diagnosed GD, antithyroid drugs for less than 3 months. From PBMCs, RNA was extracted and then used to make the TCR library. V was pared by 4 bases and J by 6 bases, with 7 bases of the junction left unmatched. The CDR3 runs to 14 residues. The sample holds many counts of this clonotype. Building of the TCR beta libraries involved iRepertoire HTBI primers and Arm-PCR of CDR3 regions. TCRdb re-called the multiplex PCR reads through MiXCR, storing one row per CDR3 protein. The sample includes 530,000 or so distinct CDR3 sequences, roughly 12% seen only once; the top ten take about 9.1%. The data also belong to a second study, concerning T cells in Graves' hyperthyroidism and ophthalmopathy.

The sequenced sample was peripheral blood mononuclear cells (PBMCs), obtained at new diagnosis, from a patient treated with antithyroid drugs. The receptor was derived from a man aged 25 to 40 with Graves disease. V is TRBV12-3 or TRBV12-4 and J is TRBJ2-7; TRBD2 agrees at 9 bases. The chain's CDR3 is CASSSLAGVGEQYF. Here the CDR3 DNA reads TGTGCCAGCAGTTCCTTAGCGGGAGTCGGCGAGCAGTACTTC.